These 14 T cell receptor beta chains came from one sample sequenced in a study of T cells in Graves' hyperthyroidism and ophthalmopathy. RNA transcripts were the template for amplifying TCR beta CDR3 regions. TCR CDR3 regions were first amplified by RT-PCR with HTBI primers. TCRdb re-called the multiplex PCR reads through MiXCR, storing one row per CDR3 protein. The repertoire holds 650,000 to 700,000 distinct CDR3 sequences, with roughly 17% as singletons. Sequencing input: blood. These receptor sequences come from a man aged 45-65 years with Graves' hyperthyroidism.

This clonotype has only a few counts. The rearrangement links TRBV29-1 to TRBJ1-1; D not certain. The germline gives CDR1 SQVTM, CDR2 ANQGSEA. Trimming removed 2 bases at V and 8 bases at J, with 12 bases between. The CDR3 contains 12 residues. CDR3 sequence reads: CSVERSASEAFF. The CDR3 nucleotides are TGCAGCGTTGAACGGTCGGCCAGCGAAGCTTTCTTT.

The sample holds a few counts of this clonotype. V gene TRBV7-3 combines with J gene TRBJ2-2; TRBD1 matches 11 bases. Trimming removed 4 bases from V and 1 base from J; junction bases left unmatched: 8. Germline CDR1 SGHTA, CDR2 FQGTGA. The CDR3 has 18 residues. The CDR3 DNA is TGTGCCAGCAGCTCAGACGGACAGGGGGCTCTGAACACCGGGGAGCTGTTTTTT. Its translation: CASSSDGQGALNTGELFF. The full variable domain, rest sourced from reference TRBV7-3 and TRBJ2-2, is GAGVSQTPSNKVTEKGKYVELRCDPISGHTALYWYRQSLGQGPEFLIYFQGTGAADDSGLPNDRFFAVRPEGSVSTLKIQRTERGDSAVYLCASSSDGQGALNTGELFFGEGSRLTVL.

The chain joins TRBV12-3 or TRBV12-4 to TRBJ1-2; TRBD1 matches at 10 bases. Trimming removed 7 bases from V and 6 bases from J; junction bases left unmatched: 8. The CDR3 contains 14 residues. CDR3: CASTLSGTGDGYTF. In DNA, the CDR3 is TGTGCCAGCACCTTATCCGGGACAGGGGATGGCTACACCTTC.

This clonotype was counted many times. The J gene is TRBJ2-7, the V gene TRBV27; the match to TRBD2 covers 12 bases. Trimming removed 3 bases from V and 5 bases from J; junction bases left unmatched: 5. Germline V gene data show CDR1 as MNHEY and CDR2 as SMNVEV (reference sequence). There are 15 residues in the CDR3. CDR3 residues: CASSLSWTSGNEQYF. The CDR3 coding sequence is TGTGCCAGCAGTTTGAGTTGGACTAGCGGGAACGAGCAGTACTTC.

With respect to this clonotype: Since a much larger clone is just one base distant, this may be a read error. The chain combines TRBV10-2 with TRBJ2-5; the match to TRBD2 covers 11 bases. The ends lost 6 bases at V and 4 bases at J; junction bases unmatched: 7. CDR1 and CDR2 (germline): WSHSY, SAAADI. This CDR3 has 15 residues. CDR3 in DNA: TGCGCCAGCAGCACGGGACTAGCGGTCCCAGAGACCCAGTACTTC. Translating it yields CASSTGLAVPETQYF.

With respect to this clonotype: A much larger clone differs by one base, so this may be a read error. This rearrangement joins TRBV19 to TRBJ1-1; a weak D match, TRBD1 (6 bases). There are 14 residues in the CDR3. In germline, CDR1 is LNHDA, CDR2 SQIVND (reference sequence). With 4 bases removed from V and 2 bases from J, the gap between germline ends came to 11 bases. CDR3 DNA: TGTGCCAGTAGTAACAGGGCGCTAAACACTGAAGCTTTCTTT. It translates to CASSNRALNTEAFF.

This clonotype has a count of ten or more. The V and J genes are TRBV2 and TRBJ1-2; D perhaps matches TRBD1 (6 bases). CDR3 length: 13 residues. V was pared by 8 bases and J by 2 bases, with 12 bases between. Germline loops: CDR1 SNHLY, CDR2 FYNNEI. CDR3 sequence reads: CASSWDTNYGYTF. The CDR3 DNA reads TGTGCCAGCTCCTGGGACACAAACTATGGCTACACCTTC. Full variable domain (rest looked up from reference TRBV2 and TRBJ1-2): EPEVTQTPSHQVTQMGQEVILRCVPISNHLYFYWYRQILGQKVEFLVSFYNNEISEKSEIFDDQFSVERPDGSNFTLKIRSTKLEDSAMYFCASSWDTNYGYTFGSGTRLTVV.

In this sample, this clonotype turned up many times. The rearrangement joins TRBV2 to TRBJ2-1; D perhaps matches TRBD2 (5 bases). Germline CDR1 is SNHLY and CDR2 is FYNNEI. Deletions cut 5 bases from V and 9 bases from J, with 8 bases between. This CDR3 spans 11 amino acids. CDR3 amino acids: CASSRAAEQFF. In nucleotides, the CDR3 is TGTGCCAGCAGTAGAGCGGCTGAGCAGTTCTTC.

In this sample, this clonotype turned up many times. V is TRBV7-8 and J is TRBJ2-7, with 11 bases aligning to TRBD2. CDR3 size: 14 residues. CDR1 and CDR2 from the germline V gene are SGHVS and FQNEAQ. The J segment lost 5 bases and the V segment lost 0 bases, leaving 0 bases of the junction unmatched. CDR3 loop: CASSLAGLADEQYF. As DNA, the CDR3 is TGTGCCAGCAGCTTAGCGGGACTAGCGGACGAGCAGTACTTC.

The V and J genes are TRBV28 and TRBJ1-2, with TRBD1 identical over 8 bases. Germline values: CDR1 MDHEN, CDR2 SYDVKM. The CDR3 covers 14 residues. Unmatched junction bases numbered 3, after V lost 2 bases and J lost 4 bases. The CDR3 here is CASSLKTGAYGYTF. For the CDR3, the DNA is TGTGCCAGCAGTTTAAAGACAGGGGCCTATGGCTACACCTTC.

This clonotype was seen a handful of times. The DNA for the CDR3 is TGTGCCAGCAAGGATACGGGGGGGAACACCGGGGAGCTGTTTTTT. Protein product: CASKDTGGNTGELFF. The rearrangement links TRBV6-1 to TRBJ2-2; 7 nucleotides align to TRBD2. Trimming cost V 7 bases and J 1 base; bases outside gene matches: 6. This CDR3 comprises 15 residues. CDR1 and CDR2 from the germline V gene are MNHNS and SASEGT.

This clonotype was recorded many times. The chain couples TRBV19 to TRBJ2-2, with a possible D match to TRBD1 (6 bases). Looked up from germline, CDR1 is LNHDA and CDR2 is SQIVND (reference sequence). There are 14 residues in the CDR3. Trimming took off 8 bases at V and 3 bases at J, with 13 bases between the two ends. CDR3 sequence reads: CASETGSYTGELFF. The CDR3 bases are TGTGCCAGTGAAACAGGGAGCTACACCGGGGAGCTGTTTTTT.

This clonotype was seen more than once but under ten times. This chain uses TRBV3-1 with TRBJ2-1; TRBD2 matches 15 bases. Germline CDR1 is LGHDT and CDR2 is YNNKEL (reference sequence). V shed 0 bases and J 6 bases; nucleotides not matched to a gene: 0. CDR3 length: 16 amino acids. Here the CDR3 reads CASSQEGLAGGNEQFF. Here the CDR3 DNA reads TGTGCCAGCAGCCAAGAGGGACTAGCGGGAGGCAATGAGCAGTTCTTC.

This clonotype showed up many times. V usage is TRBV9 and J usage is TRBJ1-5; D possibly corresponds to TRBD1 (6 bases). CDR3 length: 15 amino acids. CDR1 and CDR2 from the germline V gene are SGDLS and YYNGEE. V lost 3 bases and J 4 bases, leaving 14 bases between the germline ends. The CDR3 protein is CASSDTGQLNQPQHF. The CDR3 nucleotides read TGTGCCAGCAGCGATACCGGACAGCTAAATCAGCCCCAGCATTTT.